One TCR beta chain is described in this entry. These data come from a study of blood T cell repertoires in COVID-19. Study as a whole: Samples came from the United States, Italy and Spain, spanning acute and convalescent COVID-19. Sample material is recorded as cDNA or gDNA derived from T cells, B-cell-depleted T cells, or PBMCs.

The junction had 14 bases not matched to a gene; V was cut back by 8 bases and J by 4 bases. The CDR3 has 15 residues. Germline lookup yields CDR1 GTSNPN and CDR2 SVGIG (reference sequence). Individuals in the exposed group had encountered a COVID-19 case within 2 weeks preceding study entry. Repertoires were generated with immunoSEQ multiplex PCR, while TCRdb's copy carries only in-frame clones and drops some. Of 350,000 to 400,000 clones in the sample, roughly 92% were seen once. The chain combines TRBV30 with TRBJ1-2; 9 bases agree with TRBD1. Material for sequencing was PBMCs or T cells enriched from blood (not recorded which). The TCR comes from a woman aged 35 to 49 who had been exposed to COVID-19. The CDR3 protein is CAGGQGTGRSYGYTF. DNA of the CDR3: TGTGCCGGGGGACAGGGTACGGGTCGGAGCTATGGCTACACCTTC.